This TCR beta chain is from a study of blood T cell repertoires in COVID-19. Study information: Researchers got acute and convalescent COVID-19 samples from the United States, Italy and Spain. PBMCs, B-cell-depleted T cells, or T cells provided the cDNA or gDNA that made up the material.

This clone has just one count. V gave up 2 bases and J gave up 3 bases, with 11 bases separating them. Germline CDR1 reads SGHRS; CDR2 reads YFSETQ. This CDR3 spans 14 amino acids. Per the original data handling: Nucleated cell counts were estimated from reference gene primer amplification. This table comes from immunoSEQ multiplex PCR, and its TCRdb copy is limited to in-frame clones, with some not included. V and J calls and clone size are those listed in that table; D and trimming were worked out from the DNA. Counted here are approximately 66,000 clones, 85% to 90% occurring once; the ten biggest clones make up less than 1.5%.

V gene TRBV5-1 combines with J gene TRBJ1-2, with D uncertain. The sample was peripheral blood. This clonotype was sampled from a man aged 60 to 75 with acute or convalescent COVID-19. DNA for the CDR3: TGCGCCAGCAGCTTAGCGGGGTTAGACTATGGCTACACCTTC. Protein: CASSLAGLDYGYTF.